Reported below is one T cell receptor (beta chain). This entry is derived from a study of blood T cell repertoires in COVID-19. V was cut by 5 bases and J by 10 bases, with 16 bases left in between. Looked up from germline, CDR1 is SEHNR and CDR2 is FQNEAQ (reference sequence). The CDR3 totals 13 residues. As handled by the study authors: Researchers report that nucleated cell counts were estimated from reference gene primer amplification. Sequenced by immunoSEQ multiplex PCR; TCRdb stores in-frame clones only, minus some. Clone size and the V and J calls come from that table; the DNA yielded D and trimming. The profile shows 150,000 to 200,000 clones, roughly four fifths of them singletons.

The sample consisted of peripheral blood. The receptor comes from a human donor in a cohort sampled during active COVID-19. The rearrangement joins TRBV7-9 to TRBJ2-3; D gene ambiguous. CDR3 in DNA: TGTGCCAGCAGCAAAGGGTTCGCGGCGGCGCAGTATTTT. Translation gives CASSKGFAAAQYF.